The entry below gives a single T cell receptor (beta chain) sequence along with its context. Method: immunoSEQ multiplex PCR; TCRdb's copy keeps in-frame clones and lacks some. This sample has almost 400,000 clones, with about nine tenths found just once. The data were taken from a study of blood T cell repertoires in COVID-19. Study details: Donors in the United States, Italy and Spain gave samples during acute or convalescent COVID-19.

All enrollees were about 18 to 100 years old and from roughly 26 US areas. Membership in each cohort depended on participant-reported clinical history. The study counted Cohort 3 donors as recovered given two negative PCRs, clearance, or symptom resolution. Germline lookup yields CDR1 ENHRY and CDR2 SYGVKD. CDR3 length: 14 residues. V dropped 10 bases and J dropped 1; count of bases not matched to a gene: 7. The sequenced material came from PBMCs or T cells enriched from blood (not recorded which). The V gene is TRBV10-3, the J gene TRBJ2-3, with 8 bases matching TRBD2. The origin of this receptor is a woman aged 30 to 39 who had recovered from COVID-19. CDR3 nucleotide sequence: TGTGCCACCGAGCGGGGGCAAGGCACAGATACGCAGTATTTT. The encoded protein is CATERGQGTDTQYF.